This T cell receptor (beta chain) was profiled in a study of OX40 agonist ivuxolimab in advanced cancers. Study context: It was permissible to have had prior anti-PD-1, anti-PD-L1 or anti-CTLA-4 therapy, and 40% had some. Whole-study results and caveats: There was clonal expansion of CD4+ and CD8+ blood T cells by week 6 at 0.1 to 3.0 mg/kg.

V was pared by 5 bases and J by 12 bases, with 14 bases of the junction left unmatched. Germline V CDR1 and CDR2: SEHNR, FQNEAQ (reference sequence). The CDR3 length is 15 residues. Remarks on this clone: Its antigen is not known.

Clones were sequenced by immunoSEQ multiplex PCR, and TCRdb holds only the in-frame ones, with some missing. The sample consists of over 80,000 clones, less than 90% of them appearing once. This material consisted of CD4+ or CD8+ T cells sorted from blood, taken in a trial of the OX40 agonist ivuxolimab. This TCR was recovered from an adult with an advanced solid tumor such as melanoma, head and neck, liver or kidney cancer. The chain carries TRBV7-9 and TRBJ2-1; 9 bases are a match to TRBD1. The CDR3, as DNA: TGTGCCAGCAGCCCCGGGACAGGGAATAGGAGATGGCAGTTCTTC. Its protein product is CASSPGTGNRRWQFF.